A selection of T cell receptor beta chains follows, all from one sample in a study of T cell repertoires in cytomegalovirus infection. TCRdb reanalysed the reads using MiXCR and keeps one entry per CDR3 protein. The sample contains 250,000 to 300,000 distinct CDR3 sequences, under 25% of which appear only once. Their antigens remain unidentified. Sequenced material: cultured PBMCs, taken from culture after CMV antigen stimulation. These TCRs come from a human donor in good health (CMV status not recorded). Some clones in this sample may be carry-over from other donors' samples. The CDR3 runs from the conserved cysteine through the conserved F or W. A D gene is named only where the DNA matches it firmly. Part of the rows lack a size; the others show once, few, many or a class for expanded clones.

cdr3_aa: CASSLYANTEAFF
cdr3_nt: TGTGCCAGCAGTTTATATGCGAACACTGAAGCTTTCTTT
v_call: TRBV27
d_call: -
clone_size: -
j_call: TRBJ1-1

cdr3_aa: CASSPHLMSASGSLYNEQFF
cdr3_nt: TGTGCCAGCAGCCCACACCTGATGTCGGCTAGCGGGAGCCTTTACAATGAGCAGTTCTTC
v_call: TRBV7-9
d_call: TRBD2
clone_size: -
j_call: TRBJ2-1

cdr3_aa: CASSLGLAGGPQETQYF
cdr3_nt: TGTGCCAGCAGCTTAGGACTAGCGGGAGGACCCCAAGAGACCCAGTACTTC
v_call: TRBV7-9
d_call: TRBD2
clone_size: few
j_call: TRBJ2-5

cdr3_aa: CASIPQQGVHTEAFF
cdr3_nt: TGTGCCAGTATTCCTCAACAGGGAGTACACACTGAAGCTTTCTTT
v_call: TRBV19
d_call: -
clone_size: few
j_call: TRBJ1-1

cdr3_aa: CASSYPVLAKNIQYF
cdr3_nt: TGTGCCAGCAGTTATCCTGTGCTAGCCAAAAACATTCAGTACTTC
v_call: TRBV6-6
d_call: -
clone_size: -
j_call: TRBJ2-4

cdr3_aa: CASSLGQGASDTQYF
cdr3_nt: TGTGCCAGCAGCTTGGGACAGGGGGCTTCGGATACGCAGTATTTT
v_call: TRBV7-2
d_call: TRBD1
clone_size: many
j_call: TRBJ2-3

cdr3_aa: CAISESRTGRETQYF
cdr3_nt: TGTGCCATCAGTGAGTCTAGGACAGGGAGGGAGACCCAGTACTTC
v_call: TRBV10-3
d_call: TRBD1
clone_size: -
j_call: TRBJ2-5

cdr3_aa: CATSERQGAWTDTQYF
cdr3_nt: TGTGCCACCAGTGAAAGACAGGGGGCCTGGACAGATACGCAGTATTTT
v_call: TRBV24-1
d_call: TRBD1
clone_size: many
j_call: TRBJ2-3

cdr3_aa: CAGSDRAGNTIYF
cdr3_nt: TGTGCCGGCAGTGACAGGGCTGGAAACACCATATATTTT
v_call: TRBV2
d_call: TRBD1
clone_size: many
j_call: TRBJ1-3

cdr3_aa: CASSFMEGNEQFF
cdr3_nt: TGTGCCAGCAGCTTCATGGAGGGCAATGAGCAGTTCTTC
v_call: TRBV7-3
d_call: -
clone_size: many
j_call: TRBJ2-1